This TCR beta chain is from a study of CD8 T cells in ankylosing spondylitis. Study-wide results and limits: Significantly higher representation of disease-linked clones was reported for matched ankylosing spondylitis synovial fluid. Existing reports had already noted some motif variants in reactive arthritis synovial fluid and blood. Typical of ankylosing spondylitis blood, it appeared, was a TCR beta motif of several highly homologous variants.

The sample holds a few counts of this clonotype. Its antigen is not identified. The CDR3 consists of 15 residues. Germline V lookup: CDR1 SGHRS, CDR2 YFSETQ. The V segment lost 2 bases and the J segment 4 bases; nucleotides outside the gene matches: 3. Generation of TCR beta libraries employed quantitative 5'-RACE incorporating molecular barcodes. Using its own MiXCR run on the 5' RACE reads, TCRdb lists one record per CDR3 protein. Seen here are hundreds of thousands of distinct CDR3 sequences, roughly 10% observed once, and the top ten hold under 0.6%. The sequence derives from a male donor with ankylosing spondylitis. V usage is TRBV5-1 and J usage is TRBJ1-4, with 9 nucleotides matching TRBD1. The sequenced material came from blood, either unsorted or a sorted T cell fraction (not recorded which). CDR3 residues: CASSFGDRDNEKLFF. The CDR3 region has the DNA TGCGCCAGCAGCTTCGGGGACAGGGATAATGAAAAACTGTTTTTT.